This paragraph covers one TCR beta chain sequence. This specimen belongs to a study of T-cell memory formation after mild COVID-19. TCRdb re-derived calls from the 5' RACE reads in MiXCR, one entry per CDR3 protein. The sample holds about 430,000 distinct CDR3 sequences, 20% to 30% seen once. Trimming cost V 8 bases and J 8 bases; bases outside gene matches: 7. From germline, CDR1 is DFQATT and CDR2 SNEGSKA (reference sequence). The CDR3 spans 13 residues. The sequencing input was PBMCs or a T cell subset sorted from them (not recorded which). This clonotype was obtained from an adult woman who had mild COVID-19 (a few samples of this study predate the infection). Cell type and time point are not known. The chain couples TRBV20-1 to TRBJ2-1; 12 nucleotides match TRBD2. CDR3 residues: CSSTSGSNYEQFF. The CDR3 coding sequence is TGCAGTTCGACTAGCGGGAGTAATTATGAGCAGTTCTTC.